Listed below are T cell receptor beta chains from one sample, sequenced in a study of cytomegalovirus exposure and HLA in healthy donors. Profiling relied on immunoSEQ multiplex PCR, and the TCRdb table lists in-frame clones only, not all of them. Of about 200,000 clones in the sample, 60% to 85% were seen once. The specimen sequenced was PBMCs. Source of these receptors: a girl aged 10-17 years in good health and CMV-seropositive. Each CDR3 is given with its conserved first and last residue. D genes are given only for firm matches. Clone size is not always given. Where it is, it says once, few, many or a class for expanded clones.

TRBV6-1	NA	NA	TRBJ2-5	CASKKGGPQETQYF	TGTGCCAGCAAAAAGGGGGGGCCCCAAGAGACCCAGTACTTC
TRBV11-3	NA	NA	TRBJ2-5	CASSFSRYQETQYF	TGTGCCAGCAGCTTCTCGCGGTACCAAGAGACCCAGTACTTC
TRBV11-2	TRBD1	few	TRBJ1-1	CASSPETGTNTEAFF	TGTGCCAGCAGCCCTGAGACAGGGACGAACACTGAAGCTTTCTTT
TRBV30	TRBD1	NA	TRBJ2-7	CAWSHDRDYEQYF	TGTGCCTGGAGCCACGACAGGGACTACGAGCAGTACTTC
TRBV6-5	TRBD1	NA	TRBJ2-2	CASRMTGAGTGELFF	TGTGCCAGCAGAATGACAGGGGCGGGAACCGGGGAGCTGTTTTTT
TRBV5-1	NA	NA	TRBJ1-6	CASSLGNSPLHF	TGCGCCAGCAGCCTCGGGAATTCACCCCTCCACTTT
TRBV7-8	NA	NA	TRBJ2-5	CATTPGVQETQYF	TGTGCCACCACACCGGGTGTGCAAGAGACCCAGTACTTC
TRBV9	TRBD2	NA	TRBJ2-1	CASSGEPSGGLYNEQFF	TGTGCCAGCAGCGGAGAGCCTAGCGGGGGGCTTTACAATGAGCAGTTCTTC
TRBV2	NA	once	TRBJ2-7	CASRPGPGSYEQYF	TGTGCCAGCAGACCGGGCCCGGGGAGCTACGAGCAGTACTTC
TRBV7-2	TRBD1	NA	TRBJ1-3	CASSPGGNSGNTIYF	TGTGCCAGCAGCCCAGGGGGGAACTCTGGAAACACCATATATTTT
TRBV7-9	NA	NA	TRBJ2-2	CATQSRRGALIGELFF	TGTGCCACCCAATCGAGGCGGGGCGCGCTGATCGGGGAGCTGTTTTTT
TRBV4-1	TRBD2	NA	TRBJ2-5	CASSQTGTSEETQYF	TGCGCCAGCAGCCAAACCGGGACTAGCGAAGAGACCCAGTACTTC